The TCR beta chain described here comes from a study of T cells in Graves' hyperthyroidism and ophthalmopathy. Study results and limitations: The majority of expanded thyroid clonotypes above 0.001 also appeared in blood.

This clonotype has more than one count but fewer than ten. Its antigen is currently unknown. The V and J ends lost 3 bases and 8 bases respectively, with 18 bases between them. The V gene's germline CDR1 is MDHEN and CDR2 SYDVKM. The CDR3 length is 15 residues. TCR beta CDR3 sequences were amplified from RNA transcripts. First-round RT-PCR targeting the TCR CDR3 was performed with the HTBI primer set. TCRdb reprocessed the multiplex PCR reads with MiXCR, giving one entry per CDR3 protein. The repertoire holds around 250,000 distinct CDR3 sequences, with approximately 14% as singletons. Uncontrolled infection, other autoimmune disease, pregnancy or lactation excluded patients.

Specimen: blood. This clonotype originated in a woman between 40 and 50 years old with Graves' hyperthyroidism that later progressed to Graves' ophthalmopathy. The chain links TRBV28 to TRBJ2-3; perhaps TRBD2 as D (6 bases). Written as DNA, the CDR3 is TGTGCCAGCAGTTTTCGCCGGGACTTTACGGTTACGCAGTATTTT. Translating it yields CASSFRRDFTVTQYF.